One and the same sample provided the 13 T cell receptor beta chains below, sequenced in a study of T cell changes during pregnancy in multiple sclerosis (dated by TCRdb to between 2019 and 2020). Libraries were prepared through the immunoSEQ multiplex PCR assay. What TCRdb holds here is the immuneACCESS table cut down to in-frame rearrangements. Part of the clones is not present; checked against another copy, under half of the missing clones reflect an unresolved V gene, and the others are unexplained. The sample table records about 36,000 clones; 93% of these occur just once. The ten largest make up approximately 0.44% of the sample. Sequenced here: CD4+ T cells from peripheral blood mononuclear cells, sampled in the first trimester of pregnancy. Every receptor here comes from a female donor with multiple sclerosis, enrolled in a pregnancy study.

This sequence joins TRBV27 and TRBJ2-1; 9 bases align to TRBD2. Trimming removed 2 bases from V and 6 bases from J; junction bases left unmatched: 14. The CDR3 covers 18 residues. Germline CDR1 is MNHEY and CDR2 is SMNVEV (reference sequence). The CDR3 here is CASSLLQLRGGRGNEQFF. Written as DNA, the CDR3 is TGTGCCAGCAGTTTACTCCAGTTGCGGGGGGGCCGGGGCAATGAGCAGTTCTTC.

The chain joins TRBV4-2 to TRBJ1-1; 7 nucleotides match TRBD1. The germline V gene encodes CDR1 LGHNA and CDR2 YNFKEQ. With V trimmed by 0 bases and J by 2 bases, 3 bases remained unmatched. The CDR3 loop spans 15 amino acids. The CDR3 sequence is CASSQEPGGNTEAFF. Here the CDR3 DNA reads TGTGCCAGCAGCCAAGAACCAGGGGGAAACACTGAAGCTTTCTTT.

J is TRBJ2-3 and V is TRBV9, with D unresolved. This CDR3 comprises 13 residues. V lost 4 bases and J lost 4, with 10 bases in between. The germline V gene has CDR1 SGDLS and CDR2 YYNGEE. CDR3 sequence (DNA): TGTGCCAGCAGCCCCCAAGCTTCAGATACGCAGTATTTT. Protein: CASSPQASDTQYF.

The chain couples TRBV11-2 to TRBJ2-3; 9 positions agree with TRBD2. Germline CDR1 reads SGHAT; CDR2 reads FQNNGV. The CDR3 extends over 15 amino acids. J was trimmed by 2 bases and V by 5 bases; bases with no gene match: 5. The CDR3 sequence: CASSPIAGDTDTQYF. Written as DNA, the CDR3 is TGTGCCAGCAGCCCAATAGCGGGAGACACAGATACGCAGTATTTT. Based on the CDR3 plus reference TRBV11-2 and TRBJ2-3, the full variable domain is EAGVAQSPRYKIIEKRQSVAFWCNPISGHATLYWYQQILGQGPKLLIQFQNNGVVDDSQLPKDRFSAERLKGVDSTLKIQPAKLEDSAVYLCASSPIAGDTDTQYFGPGTRLTVL.

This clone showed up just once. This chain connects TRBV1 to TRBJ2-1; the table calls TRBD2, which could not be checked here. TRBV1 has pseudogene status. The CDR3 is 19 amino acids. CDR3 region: CTSSRGEGSGGFSYNEQFF. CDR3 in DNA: TGCACCAGCAGCCGAGGGGAGGGTAGCGGGGGCTTTTCCTACAATGAGCAGTTCTTC.

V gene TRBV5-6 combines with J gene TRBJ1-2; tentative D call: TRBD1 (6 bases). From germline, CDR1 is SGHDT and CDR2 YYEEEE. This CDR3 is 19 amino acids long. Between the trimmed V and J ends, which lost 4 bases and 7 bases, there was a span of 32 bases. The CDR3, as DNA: TGTGCCAGCAGCCGATTCACAGCGGCAGGGGCTAATACGGAAAGTGGCTACACCTTC. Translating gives CASSRFTAAGANTESGYTF. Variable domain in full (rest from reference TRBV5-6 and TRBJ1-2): DAGVTQSPTHLIKTRGQQVTLRCSPKSGHDTVSWYQQALGQGPQFIFQYYEEEERQRGNFPDRFSGHQFPNYSSELNVNALLLGDSALYLCASSRFTAAGANTESGYTFGSGTRLTVV.

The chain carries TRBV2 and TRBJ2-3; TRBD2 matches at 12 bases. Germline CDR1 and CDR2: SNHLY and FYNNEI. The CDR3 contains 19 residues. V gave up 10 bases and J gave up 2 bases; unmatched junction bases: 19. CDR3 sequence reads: CATQSGGLGLAGTTDTQYF. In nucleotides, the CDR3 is TGTGCCACCCAGTCCGGAGGGCTCGGACTAGCGGGGACCACAGATACGCAGTATTTT.

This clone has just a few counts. The CDR3 bases are TGTGCCAGCAGCCCTAGCAATTCACCCCTCCACTTT. Translation: CASSPSNSPLHF. The chain is built from TRBV7-6 and TRBJ1-6; D is unresolved. This CDR3 comprises 12 residues. Between the trimmed V and J ends, which lost 5 bases and 7 bases, there was a span of 6 bases. Germline CDR1 and CDR2: SGHVS and FNYEAQ.

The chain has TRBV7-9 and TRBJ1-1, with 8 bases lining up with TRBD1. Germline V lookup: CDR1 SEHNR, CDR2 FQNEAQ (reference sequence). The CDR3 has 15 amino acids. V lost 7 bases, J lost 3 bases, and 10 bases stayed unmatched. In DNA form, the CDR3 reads TGTGCCAGCAAACGACCCGACAGGGGCGACACTGAAGCTTTCTTT. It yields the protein CASKRPDRGDTEAFF.

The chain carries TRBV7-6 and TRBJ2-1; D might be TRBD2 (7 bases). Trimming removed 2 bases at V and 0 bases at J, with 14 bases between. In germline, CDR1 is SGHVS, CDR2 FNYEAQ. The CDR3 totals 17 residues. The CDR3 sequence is CASSLLRGGGSYNEQFF. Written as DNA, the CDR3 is TGTGCCAGCAGCTTATTAAGGGGAGGGGGCTCCTACAATGAGCAGTTCTTC.

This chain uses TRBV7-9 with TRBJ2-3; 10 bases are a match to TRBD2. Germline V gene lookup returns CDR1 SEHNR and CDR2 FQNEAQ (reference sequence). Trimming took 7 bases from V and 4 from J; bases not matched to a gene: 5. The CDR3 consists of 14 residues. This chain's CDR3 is CASNRAGGADTQYF. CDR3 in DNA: TGTGCCAGCAACAGAGCGGGAGGGGCAGATACGCAGTATTTT. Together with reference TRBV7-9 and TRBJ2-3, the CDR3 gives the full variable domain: DTGVSQNPRHKITKRGQNVTFRCDPISEHNRLYWYRQTLGQGPEFLTYFQNEAQLEKSRLLSDRFSAERPKGSFSTLEIQRTEQGDSAMYLCASNRAGGADTQYFGPGTRLTVL.

CDR3 nucleotide sequence: TGTGCCAGCAGCTTACCTAGCGGGGGAACTCAAGAGACCCAGTACTTC. It is translated as CASSLPSGGTQETQYF. The chain couples TRBV7-2 to TRBJ2-5; TRBD2 aligns across 10 bases. The ends lost 2 bases at V and 2 bases at J; junction bases unmatched: 5. The germline gives CDR1 SGHTA, CDR2 FQGNSA. The CDR3 length is 16 residues.

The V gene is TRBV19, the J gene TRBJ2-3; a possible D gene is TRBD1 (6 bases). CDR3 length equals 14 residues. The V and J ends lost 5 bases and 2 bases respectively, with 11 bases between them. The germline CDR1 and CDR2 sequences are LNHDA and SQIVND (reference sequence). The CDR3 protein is CASSVGQITDTQYF. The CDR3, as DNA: TGTGCCAGTAGTGTAGGACAGATCACAGATACGCAGTATTTT.